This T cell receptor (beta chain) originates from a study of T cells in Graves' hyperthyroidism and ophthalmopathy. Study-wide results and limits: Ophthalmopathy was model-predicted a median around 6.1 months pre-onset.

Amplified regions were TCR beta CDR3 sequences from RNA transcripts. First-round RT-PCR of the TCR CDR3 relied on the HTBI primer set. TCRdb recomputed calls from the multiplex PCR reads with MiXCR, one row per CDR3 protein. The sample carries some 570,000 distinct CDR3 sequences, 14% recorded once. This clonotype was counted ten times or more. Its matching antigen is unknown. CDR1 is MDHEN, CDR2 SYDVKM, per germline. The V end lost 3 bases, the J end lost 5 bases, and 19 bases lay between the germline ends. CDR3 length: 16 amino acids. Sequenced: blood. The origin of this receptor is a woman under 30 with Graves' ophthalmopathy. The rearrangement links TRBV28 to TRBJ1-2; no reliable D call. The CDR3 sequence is CASSFQPGRGRYGYTF. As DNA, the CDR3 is TGTGCCAGCAGTTTTCAGCCAGGCAGAGGTAGATATGGCTACACCTTC.